This entry describes one T cell receptor (beta chain). Seattle enrolled patients during active infection and tracked them longitudinally. The entry originates in a study of blood T cell repertoires in COVID-19. Overall study context: Sites in the United States, Italy and Spain provided acute and convalescent COVID-19 samples. From T cells, B-cell-depleted T cells, or PBMCs came the material, which was cDNA or gDNA.

In the study's own analysis: Reference gene primer amplification gave nucleated cell count estimates. The table came from immunoSEQ multiplex PCR; TCRdb's copy has only in-frame clones and leaves some out. That table is the source of V, J and clone size, and D and trimming were worked out from the DNA. Found here are 250,000 to 300,000 clones, approximately 87% of them singletons; the top ten hold around 12%. Between the trimmed V and J ends, which lost 5 bases and 4 bases, there was a span of 9 bases. The V gene's germline CDR1 is SGHAT and CDR2 FQNNGV. The CDR3 covers 13 residues. Specimen: peripheral blood. The sequence was obtained from a woman aged 25 to 45 with COVID-19, enrolled during active disease. The gene calls are TRBV11-2 and TRBJ2-1; D unresolved. The CDR3 nucleotides are TGTGCCAGCAGCCAAAGCAATTACAATGAGCAGTTCTTC. This encodes CASSQSNYNEQFF.